These T cell receptor beta chains were read from a single sample in a study of CD8+ T cells in alopecia areata. Profiling relied on immunoSEQ multiplex PCR, and the TCRdb table lists in-frame clones only, not all of them. The sample lists roughly 170,000 clones, 59% occurring once. This specimen consisted of CD4+ T cells sorted from blood, obtained at week 0. These receptors came from a human donor with alopecia areata. The CDR3 runs from the conserved cysteine through the conserved F or W. A D gene is named only where the DNA matches it firmly. Clone size appears in some rows only: once, few, many, or a class for an expanded clone.

15 - - TRBJ1-4 TRBV5-1 CASSFEGKGNEKLFF TGCGCCAGCAGTTTCGAGGGGAAGGGTAATGAAAAACTGTTTTTT
12 - - TRBJ2-2 TRBV30 CACHRTTGELFF TGTGCCTGCCATCGGACGACCGGGGAGCTGTTTTTT
15 - - TRBJ1-2 TRBV7-9 CASSRAYTSPYGYTF TGTGCCAGCAGCCGAGCCTACACCTCCCCCTATGGCTACACCTTC
13 - - TRBJ2-1 TRBV5-6 CASSHPGNNEQFF TGTGCCAGCAGCCACCCCGGGAACAATGAGCAGTTCTTC
16 - TRBD1 TRBJ1-2 TRBV27 CASSLSRGIYGGGYTF TGTGCCAGCAGTTTATCCAGGGGGATTTACGGTGGAGGCTACACCTTC
15 few - TRBJ1-2 TRBV9 CASSVGRGASYGYTF TGTGCCAGCAGCGTGGGACGCGGGGCGTCCTATGGCTACACCTTC
13 - - TRBJ2-7 TRBV27 CASSFRRAYEQYF TGTGCCAGCAGTTTCCGCAGGGCTTACGAGCAGTACTTC
15 few TRBD1 TRBJ2-2 TRBV6-5 CASRTRGLGTGELFF TGTGCCAGCAGAACCAGGGGGCTGGGCACCGGGGAGCTGTTTTTT
15 few TRBD1 TRBJ1-1 TRBV6-6 CASSYLQGKNTEAFF TGTGCCAGCAGTTACTTACAGGGGAAGAACACTGAAGCTTTCTTT
18 - - TRBJ1-6 TRBV2 CASSPPPDSRSYNSPLHF TGTGCCAGCAGTCCACCACCGGACTCACGCTCCTATAATTCACCCCTCCACTTT
12 - - TRBJ2-7 TRBV6-5 CASSSLVGEQYF TGTGCCAGCAGTTCCCTAGTGGGCGAGCAGTACTTC
16 - - TRBJ2-7 TRBV27 CASSLDTGTLSYEQYF TGTGCCAGCAGTTTGGACACAGGGACCCTCTCCTACGAGCAGTACTTC
15 - - TRBJ1-5 TRBV10-3 CAISESGARHQPQHF TGTGCCATCAGTGAGTCTGGGGCCCGCCATCAGCCCCAGCATTTT
13 many - TRBJ2-2 TRBV11-3 CASTIISTGELFF TGTGCCAGCACCATAATCAGCACCGGGGAGCTGTTTTTT
13 - - TRBJ1-2 TRBV30 CAWSVQAGGGYTF TGTGCCTGGAGTGTACAGGCAGGAGGTGGCTACACCTTC
16 - - TRBJ1-3 TRBV30 CAWTSVAASSGNTIYF TGTGCCTGGACTAGTGTGGCGGCGAGCTCTGGAAACACCATATATTTT
13 - TRBD2 TRBJ2-1 TRBV2 CASSGAGYNEQFF TGTGCCAGCAGTGGAGCGGGGTACAATGAGCAGTTCTTC
12 few - TRBJ2-1 TRBV29-1 CSVEAPANEQFF TGCAGCGTTGAAGCACCCGCCAATGAGCAGTTCTTC
12 - TRBD1 TRBJ1-5 TRBV6-6 CATGGRDQPQHF TGTGCCACAGGGGGCCGGGATCAGCCCCAGCATTTT
14 few - TRBJ2-2 TRBV5-1 CASSLGYSTGELFF TGCGCCAGCAGTCTCGGCTATAGTACCGGGGAGCTGTTTTTT
15 - TRBD2 TRBJ2-7 TRBV2 CASRPGTSGTYEQYF TGTGCCAGCAGGCCCGGGACTAGCGGAACCTACGAGCAGTACTTC
13 - - TRBJ2-2 TRBV10-3 CAISASGTGELFF TGTGCCATCAGTGCGTCGGGTACCGGGGAGCTGTTTTTT
14 - - TRBJ2-6 TRBV2 CASRIRAGANVLTF TGTGCCAGCAGAATAAGGGCTGGGGCCAACGTCCTGACTTTC
14 - - TRBJ1-2 TRBV4-1 CASSQRGQRGGYTF TGCGCCAGCAGCCAACGGGGACAAAGGGGTGGCTACACCTTC
15 - - TRBJ1-4 TRBV5-1 CASSLDRPAFEKLFF TGCGCCAGCAGCTTGGACAGGCCAGCGTTTGAAAAACTGTTTTTT
14 - - TRBJ1-5 TRBV30 CAWSVGGYNQPQHF TGTGCCTGGAGCGTGGGGGGATACAATCAGCCCCAGCATTTT
14 few TRBD2 TRBJ2-7 TRBV25-1 CASSEAGTSHEQYF TGTGCCAGCAGTGAGGCTGGGACTAGCCACGAGCAGTACTTC
15 - - TRBJ2-6 TRBV5-1 CASSVTSSGANVLTF TGCGCCAGCAGCGTAACTAGTTCTGGGGCCAACGTCCTGACTTTC
15 - - TRBJ1-5 TRBV6-5 CASSSSGQSNQPQHF TGTGCCAGCAGTTCATCGGGCCAAAGCAATCAGCCCCAGCATTTT
14 few - TRBJ1-4 TRBV5-4 CASSFRTDREKLFF TGTGCCAGCAGCTTCCGTACAGACAGGGAAAAACTGTTTTTT
16 - - TRBJ1-6 TRBV5-1 CASSLDRSSYNSPLHF TGCGCCAGCAGCTTGGACCGGAGCTCCTATAATTCACCCCTCCACTTT
11 few - TRBJ1-1 TRBV5-1 CASRRETEAFF TGCGCCAGCAGGAGGGAAACTGAAGCTTTCTTT
11 - - TRBJ1-1 TRBV29-1 CSVSVRTEAFF TGCAGCGTTTCAGTGAGAACTGAAGCTTTCTTT
13 - - TRBJ1-1 TRBV30 CAWSVLPNTEAFF TGTGCCTGGAGTGTACTCCCGAACACTGAAGCTTTCTTT
12 - - TRBJ2-1 TRBV2 CASNFGGNEQFF TGTGCCAGCAATTTCGGGGGCAATGAGCAGTTCTTC
13 - - TRBJ1-6 TRBV11-3 CASSPDGLSPLHF TGTGCCAGCAGCCCGGACGGGCTTTCACCCCTCCACTTT
13 - - TRBJ2-5 TRBV19 CASSPSTGETQYF TGTGCCAGTAGTCCCTCGACGGGAGAGACCCAGTACTTC
11 - - TRBJ1-3 TRBV29-1 CSVDRANTIYF TGCAGCGTTGACAGGGCTAACACCATATATTTT
11 - - TRBJ1-1 TRBV20-1 CSTLKNTEAFF TGCAGTACCTTGAAGAACACTGAAGCTTTCTTT
13 - - TRBJ2-2 TRBV7-9 CASSPVGTGELFF TGTGCCAGCAGCCCCGTTGGGACCGGGGAGCTGTTTTTT
15 - - TRBJ1-2 TRBV18 CASSPQGLGGYGYTF TGTGCCAGCTCCCCACAGGGCCTCGGGGGCTATGGCTACACCTTC
12 - TRBD1 TRBJ2-7 TRBV18 CASSPGQGEQYF TGTGCCAGCTCACCCGGACAGGGTGAGCAGTACTTC
14 once - TRBJ1-2 TRBV5-1 CASSFRTESNGYTF TGCGCCAGCAGCTTTCGCACAGAGTCGAATGGCTACACCTTC
12 - - TRBJ2-1 TRBV30 CAWTRDRSKQFF TGTGCCTGGACTAGAGACAGGTCCAAACAGTTCTTC
16 - - TRBJ1-5 TRBV18 CASSPTQGIGNQPQHF TGTGCCAGCTCACCAACGCAGGGGATCGGCAATCAGCCCCAGCATTTT
17 - TRBD2 TRBJ2-3 TRBV5-4 CASSSGTSGYTIDTQYF TGTGCCAGCAGCTCGGGGACTAGCGGTTATACTATAGATACGCAGTATTTT
15 - TRBD1 TRBJ1-6 TRBV7-2 CASRRTGGENSPLHF TGTGCCAGCAGACGGACAGGGGGGGAGAATTCACCCCTCCACTTT
14 - - TRBJ2-5 TRBV30 CAWRSGSYTETQYF TGTGCCTGGAGGAGTGGCTCCTACACGGAGACCCAGTACTTC
11 few - TRBJ2-5 TRBV29-1 CSVGVGETQYF TGCAGCGTTGGAGTGGGAGAGACCCAGTACTTC
15 - - TRBJ2-3 TRBV18 CASSPGQRSTDTQYF TGTGCCAGCTCACCAGGACAGCGTAGCACAGATACGCAGTATTTT
13 - - TRBJ1-2 TRBV2 CASSVDSSGGYTF TGTGCCAGCAGTGTGGACAGCTCGGGGGGCTACACCTTC
12 - - TRBJ2-1 TRBV29-1 CSVEEGYYGQFF TGCAGCGTTGAAGAGGGGTATTACGGGCAGTTCTTC
15 - - TRBJ2-1 TRBV15 CATSRDPGQLNEQFF TGTGCCACCAGCAGAGATCCCGGACAGCTTAATGAGCAGTTCTTC
13 - - TRBJ1-2 TRBV11-1 CASSLGPNYGYTF TGTGCCAGCAGCTTGGGGCCGAACTATGGCTACACCTTC
15 - - TRBJ2-3 TRBV11-2 CASSLNGGGPDTQYF TGTGCCAGCAGCTTAAATGGAGGGGGCCCAGATACGCAGTATTTT
12 - TRBD1 TRBJ1-2 TRBV29-1 CSVGGQGGGYTF TGCAGCGTTGGTGGACAGGGTGGTGGCTACACCTTC
15 - TRBD1 TRBJ1-5 TRBV15 CATSRDRGINQPQHF TGTGCCACCAGCAGAGACAGGGGGATAAATCAGCCCCAGCATTTT
16 - TRBD2 TRBJ2-2 TRBV5-1 CASSQPSGTGQGELFF TGCGCCAGCAGTCAACCTAGCGGAACGGGCCAAGGGGAGCTGTTTTTT